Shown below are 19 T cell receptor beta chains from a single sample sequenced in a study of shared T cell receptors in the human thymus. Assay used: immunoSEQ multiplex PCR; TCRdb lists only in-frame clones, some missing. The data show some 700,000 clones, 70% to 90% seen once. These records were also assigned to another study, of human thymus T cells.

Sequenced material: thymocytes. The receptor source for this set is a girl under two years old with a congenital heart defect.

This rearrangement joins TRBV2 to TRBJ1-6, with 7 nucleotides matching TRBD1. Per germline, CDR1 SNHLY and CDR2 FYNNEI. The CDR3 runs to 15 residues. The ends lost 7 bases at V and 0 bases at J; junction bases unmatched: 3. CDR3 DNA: TGTGCCAGCAAGGGACAGAGCTCCTATAATTCACCCCTCCACTTT. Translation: CASKGQSSYNSPLHF.

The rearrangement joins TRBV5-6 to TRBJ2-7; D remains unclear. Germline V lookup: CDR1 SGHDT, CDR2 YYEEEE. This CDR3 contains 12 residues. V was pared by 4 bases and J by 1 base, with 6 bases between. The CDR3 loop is CASSLLSYEQYF. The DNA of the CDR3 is TGTGCCAGCAGCCTCTTGTCCTACGAGCAGTACTTC.

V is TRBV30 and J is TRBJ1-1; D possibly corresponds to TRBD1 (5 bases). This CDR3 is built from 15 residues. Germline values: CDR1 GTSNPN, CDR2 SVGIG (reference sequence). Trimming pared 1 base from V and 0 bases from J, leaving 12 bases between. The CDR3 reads CAWSDTKTVNTEAFF. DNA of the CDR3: TGTGCCTGGAGTGACACAAAGACAGTGAACACTGAAGCTTTCTTT.

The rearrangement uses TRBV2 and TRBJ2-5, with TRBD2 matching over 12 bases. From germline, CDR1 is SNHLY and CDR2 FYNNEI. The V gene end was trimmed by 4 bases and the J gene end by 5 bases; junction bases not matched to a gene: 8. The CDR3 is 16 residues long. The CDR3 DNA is TGTGCCAGCAGTGCGCTAGCGGGGGGGCTCCGGGAGACCCAGTACTTC. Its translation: CASSALAGGLRETQYF.

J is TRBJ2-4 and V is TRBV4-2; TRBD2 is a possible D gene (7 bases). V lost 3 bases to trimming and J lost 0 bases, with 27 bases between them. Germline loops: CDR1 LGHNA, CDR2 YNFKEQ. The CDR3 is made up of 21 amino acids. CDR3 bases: TGTGCCAGCAGCCAGGAGACCATAGGGGGGAGGGCGGGTGTAGCCAAAAACATTCAGTACTTC. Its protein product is CASSQETIGGRAGVAKNIQYF.

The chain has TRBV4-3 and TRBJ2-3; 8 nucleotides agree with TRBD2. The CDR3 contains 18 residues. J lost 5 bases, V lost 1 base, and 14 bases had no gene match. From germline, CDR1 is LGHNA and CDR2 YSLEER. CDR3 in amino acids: CASSQGKRGGLGGDTQYF. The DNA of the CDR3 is TGCGCCAGCAGCCAAGGAAAACGGGGGGGCCTTGGAGGAGATACGCAGTATTTT.

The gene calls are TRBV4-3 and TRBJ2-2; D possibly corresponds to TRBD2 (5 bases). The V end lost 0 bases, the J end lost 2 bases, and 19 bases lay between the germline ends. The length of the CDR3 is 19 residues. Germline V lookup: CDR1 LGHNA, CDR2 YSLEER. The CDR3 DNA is TGCGCCAGCAGCCAAGATAGGGCGGGTAGAGGGCACAACACCGGGGAGCTGTTTTTT. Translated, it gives CASSQDRAGRGHNTGELFF.

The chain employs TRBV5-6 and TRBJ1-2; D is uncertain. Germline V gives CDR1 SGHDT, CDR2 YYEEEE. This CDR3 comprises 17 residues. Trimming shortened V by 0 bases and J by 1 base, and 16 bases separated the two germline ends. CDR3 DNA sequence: TGTGCCAGCAGCTTGGACCCTACCCTAGTGTGTAACTATGGCTACACCTTC. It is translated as CASSLDPTLVCNYGYTF. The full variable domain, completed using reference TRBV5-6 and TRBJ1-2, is DAGVTQSPTHLIKTRGQQVTLRCSPKSGHDTVSWYQQALGQGPQFIFQYYEEEERQRGNFPDRFSGHQFPNYSSELNVNALLLGDSALYLCASSLDPTLVCNYGYTFGSGTRLTVV.

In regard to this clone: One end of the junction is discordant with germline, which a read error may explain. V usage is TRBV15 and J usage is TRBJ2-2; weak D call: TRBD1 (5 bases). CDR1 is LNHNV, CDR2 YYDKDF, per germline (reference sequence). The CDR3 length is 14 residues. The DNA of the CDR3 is TGTGCCACCAGCAGAGATTCCCGGGCGTTCGAAGGGGTTTTT. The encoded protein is CATSRDSRAFEGVF.

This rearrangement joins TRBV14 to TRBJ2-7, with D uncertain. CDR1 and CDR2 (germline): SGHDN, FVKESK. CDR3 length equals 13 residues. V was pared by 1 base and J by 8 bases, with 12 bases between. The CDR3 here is CASSQVSGLQQYF. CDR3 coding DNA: TGTGCCAGCAGCCAAGTATCCGGTCTTCAGCAGTACTTC. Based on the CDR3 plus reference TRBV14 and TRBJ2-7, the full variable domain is EAGVTQFPSHSVIEKGQTVTLRCDPISGHDNLYWYRRVMGKEIKFLLHFVKESKQDESGMPNNRFLAERTGGTYSTLKVQPAELEDSGVYFCASSQVSGLQQYFGPGTRLTVT.

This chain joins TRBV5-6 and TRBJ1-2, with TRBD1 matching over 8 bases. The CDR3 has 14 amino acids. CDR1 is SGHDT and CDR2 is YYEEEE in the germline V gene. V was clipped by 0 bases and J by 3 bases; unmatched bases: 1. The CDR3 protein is CASSLGQGYYGYTF. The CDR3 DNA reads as TGTGCCAGCAGCTTGGGACAGGGGTACTATGGCTACACCTTC.

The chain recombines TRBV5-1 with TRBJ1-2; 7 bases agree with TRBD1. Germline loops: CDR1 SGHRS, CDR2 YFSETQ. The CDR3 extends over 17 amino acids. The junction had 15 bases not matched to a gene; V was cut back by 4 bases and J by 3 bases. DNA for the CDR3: TGCGCCAGCAGCGTTGACCTTATAAGGGACAGCGACTATGGCTACACCTTC. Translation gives CASSVDLIRDSDYGYTF.

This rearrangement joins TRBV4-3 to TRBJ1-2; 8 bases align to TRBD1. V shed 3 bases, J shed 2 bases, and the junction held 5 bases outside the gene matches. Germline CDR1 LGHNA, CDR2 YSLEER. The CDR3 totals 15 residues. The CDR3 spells CASSHKTGANYGYTF. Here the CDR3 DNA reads TGCGCCAGCAGCCATAAGACAGGGGCCAACTATGGCTACACCTTC.

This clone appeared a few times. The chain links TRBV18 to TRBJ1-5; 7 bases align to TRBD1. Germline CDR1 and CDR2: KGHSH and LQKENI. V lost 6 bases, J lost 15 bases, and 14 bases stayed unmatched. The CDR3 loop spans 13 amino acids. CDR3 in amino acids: CASSRDRNCFRHF. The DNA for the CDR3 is TGTGCCAGCTCCCGGGACAGAAATTGTTTTAGGCATTTT.

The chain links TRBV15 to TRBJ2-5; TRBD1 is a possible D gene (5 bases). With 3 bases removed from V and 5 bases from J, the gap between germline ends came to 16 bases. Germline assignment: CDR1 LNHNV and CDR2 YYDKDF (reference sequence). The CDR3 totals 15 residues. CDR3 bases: TGTGCCACCAGCAGCAAAGGGTCAGGGTATGAGACCCAGTACTTC. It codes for CATSSKGSGYETQYF.

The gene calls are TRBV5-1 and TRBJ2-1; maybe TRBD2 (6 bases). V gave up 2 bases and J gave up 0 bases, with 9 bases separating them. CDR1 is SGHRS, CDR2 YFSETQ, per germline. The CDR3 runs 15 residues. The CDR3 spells CASSFRESSYNEQFF. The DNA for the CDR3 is TGCGCCAGCAGCTTTCGGGAGAGCTCCTACAATGAGCAGTTCTTC. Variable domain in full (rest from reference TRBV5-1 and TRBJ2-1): KAGVTQTPRYLIKTRGQQVTLSCSPISGHRSVSWYQQTPGQGLQFLFEYFSETQRNKGNFPGRFSGRQFSNSRSEMNVSTLELGDSALYLCASSFRESSYNEQFFGPGTRLTVL.

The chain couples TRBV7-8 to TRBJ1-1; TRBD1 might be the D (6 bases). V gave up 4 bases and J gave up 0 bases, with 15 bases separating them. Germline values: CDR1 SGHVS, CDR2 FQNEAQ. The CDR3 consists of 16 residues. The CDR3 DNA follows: TGTGCCAGCAGCTCCCAGCCTACAGGGTTGAACACTGAAGCTTTCTTT. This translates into CASSSQPTGLNTEAFF. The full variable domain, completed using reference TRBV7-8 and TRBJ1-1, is GAGVSQSPRYKVAKRGQDVALRCDPISGHVSLFWYQQALGQGPEFLTYFQNEAQLDKSGLPSDRFFAERPEGSVSTLKIQRTQQEDSAVYLCASSSQPTGLNTEAFFGQGTRLTVV.

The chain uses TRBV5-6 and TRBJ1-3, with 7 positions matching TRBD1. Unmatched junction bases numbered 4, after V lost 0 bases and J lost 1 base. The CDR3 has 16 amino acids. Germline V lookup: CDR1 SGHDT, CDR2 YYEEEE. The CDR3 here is CASSLGQGPSGNTIYF. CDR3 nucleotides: TGTGCCAGCAGCTTGGGACAGGGCCCTTCTGGAAACACCATATATTTT.

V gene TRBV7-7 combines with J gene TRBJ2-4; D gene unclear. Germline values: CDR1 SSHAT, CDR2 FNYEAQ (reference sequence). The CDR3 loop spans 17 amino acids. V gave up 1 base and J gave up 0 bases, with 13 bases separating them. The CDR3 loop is CASSLGGLFLAKNIQYF. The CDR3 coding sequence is TGTGCCAGCAGCTTAGGCGGTCTATTCCTAGCCAAAAACATTCAGTACTTC.